Presented here are 27 T cell receptor beta chains from one specimen sequenced in a study of radiation and T cells in renal cell carcinoma. TCRdb's copy holds only in-frame clones and misses some; the assay was immunoSEQ multiplex PCR. In the table there are about 130,000 clones, 80% to 85% of which are singletons. The time point was: baseline pretreatment blood. Treatment noted: 15 Gy SBRT to primary tumor, nephrectomy 4 weeks later. The sequencing used blood, collected from a patient whose treatment included radiotherapy and nephrectomy. These receptors all come from a woman aged 60-75 years with renal cell carcinoma.

This clone was found a few times. This chain joins TRBV6-5 and TRBJ1-1; D not resolved. The CDR3 has 13 residues. Looked up from germline, CDR1 is MNHEY and CDR2 is SVGAGI. V was shortened by 2 bases and J by 3 bases, with 7 bases between the two germline ends. DNA for the CDR3: TGTGCCAGCAGTTACGGCAGCTACACTGAAGCTTTCTTT. This translates into CASSYGSYTEAFF.

This clone was detected once. This chain connects TRBV4-1 to TRBJ2-2; D is perhaps TRBD1 (5 bases). The germline V gene has CDR1 MGHRA and CDR2 YSYEKL. The CDR3 spans 15 residues. With 0 bases removed from V and 4 bases from J, the gap between germline ends came to 9 bases. CDR3 region: CASSQDLQGTGELFF. CDR3 DNA: TGCGCCAGCAGCCAAGATCTTCAGGGCACCGGGGAGCTGTTTTTT.

V is TRBV7-2 and J is TRBJ1-2; the D gene is possibly TRBD1 (5 bases). V was trimmed by 5 bases and J by 4 bases, leaving 17 bases between them. Germline values: CDR1 SGHTA, CDR2 FQGNSA. This CDR3 contains 15 residues. CDR3 amino acids: CASSPGTQGVYGYTF. The CDR3 DNA sequence: TGTGCCAGCAGCCCCGGGACTCAAGGGGTCTATGGCTACACCTTC. Full variable domain (missing parts from reference TRBV7-2 and TRBJ1-2): GAGVSQSPSNKVTEKGKDVELRCDPISGHTALYWYRQSLGQGLEFLIYFQGNSAPDKSGLPSDRFSAERTGGSVSTLTIQRTQQEDSAVYLCASSPGTQGVYGYTFGSGTRLTVV.

The CDR3 DNA sequence: TGTGCCAGCAGCCCACAGCGGGGGCCCCAAGAGACCCAGTACTTC. Protein: CASSPQRGPQETQYF. The rearrangement links TRBV5-4 to TRBJ2-5, with TRBD2 matching 8 bases. The CDR3 covers 15 residues. The V gene's germline CDR1 is SGHNT and CDR2 YYREEE (reference sequence). V shed 4 bases, J shed 1 base, and the junction held 6 bases outside the gene matches.

This clone showed up just a few times. As DNA, the CDR3 is TGTGCCAGCTCATCTACGACTAGCGTCGGGACAGATACGCAGTATTTT. This sequence encodes CASSSTTSVGTDTQYF. This chain uses TRBV18 with TRBJ2-3, with 8 bases fitting TRBD2. Germline V lookup: CDR1 KGHSH, CDR2 LQKENI. The J segment lost 3 bases and the V segment lost 5 bases, leaving 10 bases of the junction unmatched. This CDR3 region has 16 residues.

The chain is built from TRBV7-3 and TRBJ2-7; unclear D gene. Germline loops: CDR1 SGHTA, CDR2 FQGTGA. The CDR3 runs 14 residues. V was pared by 2 bases and J by 7 bases, with 15 bases between. CDR3 sequence reads: CASSLGPPTREQYF. CDR3 in DNA: TGTGCCAGCAGCTTAGGCCCCCCTACGCGGGAGCAGTACTTC.

The chain carries TRBV7-9 and TRBJ2-1; possibly TRBD2 for D (7 bases). The V and J ends lost 4 bases and 4 bases respectively, with 14 bases between them. Germline V lookup: CDR1 SEHNR, CDR2 FQNEAQ (reference sequence). CDR3 length equals 15 residues. CDR3 coding DNA: TGTGCCAGCAGCTCCCGCGGGGGCAATTACAATGAGCAGTTCTTC. As protein: CASSSRGGNYNEQFF.

This chain connects TRBV29-1 to TRBJ2-3; 9 bases line up with TRBD1. CDR3 size: 14 residues. Germline CDR1 is SQVTM and CDR2 is ANQGSEA. Trimming took 2 bases from V and 7 from J; bases not matched to a gene: 7. The CDR3, as DNA: TGCAGCGTTGAAAAGGGGACAGGGTTGCATACGCAGTATTTT. Its protein is CSVEKGTGLHTQYF.

The chain links TRBV28 to TRBJ2-5, with a tentative D call TRBD2 (5 bases). The germline CDR1 and CDR2 sequences are MDHEN and SYDVKM. There are 15 residues in the CDR3. Between the trimmed V and J ends, which lost 7 bases and 0 bases, there was a span of 15 bases. This chain's CDR3 is CASIEATGYQETQYF. DNA of the CDR3: TGTGCCAGCATTGAGGCGACGGGGTACCAAGAGACCCAGTACTTC. The variable domain in full, with the rest retrieved from reference TRBV28 and TRBJ2-5, is DVKVTQSSRYLVKRTGEKVFLECVQDMDHENMFWYRQDPGLGLRLIYFSYDVKMKEKGDIPEGYSVSREKKERFSLILESASTNQTSMYLCASIEATGYQETQYFGPGTRLLVL.

The rearrangement joins TRBV4-1 to TRBJ2-2; D is undetermined. The CDR3 is 18 residues long. Germline CDR1 reads MGHRA; CDR2 reads YSYEKL. V was cut by 0 bases and J by 8 bases, with 22 bases left in between. CDR3 loop: CASSQDLTPAGKLGELFF. CDR3 nucleotide sequence: TGCGCCAGCAGCCAAGATCTAACGCCAGCTGGCAAGTTAGGGGAGCTGTTTTTT.

This chain uses TRBV5-1 with TRBJ1-1; D perhaps matches TRBD1 (5 bases). This CDR3 is built from 15 residues. CDR1 and CDR2 from the germline V gene are SGHRS and YFSETQ. Trimming shortened V by 4 bases and J by 2 bases, and 15 bases separated the two germline ends. CDR3 in DNA: TGCGCCAGCAGCCCTGGGTGGGGGGGAAACACTGAAGCTTTCTTT. Residues: CASSPGWGGNTEAFF.

This clone was recorded a few times. The genes are TRBV4-2 and TRBJ2-3, with TRBD2 matching over 8 bases. The germline CDR1 and CDR2 sequences are LGHNA and YNFKEQ. The CDR3 is 15 amino acids. Trimming at V came to 1 base and at J to 5 bases, leaving 5 bases not matched to a gene. CDR3 nucleotide sequence: TGTGCCAGCAGCCAAGGAAGCGGGAGTGGAGATACGCAGTATTTT. This codes for CASSQGSGSGDTQYF.

The J gene is TRBJ1-4, the V gene TRBV5-1, with D possibly being TRBD1 (6 bases). This CDR3 region has 15 residues. V was trimmed by 0 bases and J by 7 bases, leaving 13 bases between them. Germline CDR1 is SGHRS and CDR2 is YFSETQ. The CDR3 protein is CASSLVWGRREKLFF. CDR3 nucleotide sequence: TGCGCCAGCAGCTTGGTATGGGGGCGGCGTGAAAAACTGTTTTTT.

The DNA of the CDR3 is TGTGCCAGCAGTGTATTTACCCTTGCTAACTATGGCTACACCTTC. It encodes CASSVFTLANYGYTF. The chain couples TRBV2 to TRBJ1-2; D unresolved. Per germline, CDR1 SNHLY and CDR2 FYNNEI. The CDR3 extends over 15 amino acids. Trimming took off 4 bases at V and 0 bases at J, with 12 bases between the two ends.

The chain recombines TRBV5-4 with TRBJ1-4; maybe TRBD1 (5 bases). This CDR3 comprises 14 residues. Germline CDR1 is SGHNT and CDR2 is YYREEE (reference sequence). V lost 0 bases and J lost 5, with 8 bases in between. The DNA for the CDR3 is TGTGCCAGCAGCTTGGCCGGGGGGAATGAAAAACTGTTTTTT. It specifies CASSLAGGNEKLFF.

This sequence joins TRBV7-6 and TRBJ2-7, with D uncertain. Germline CDR1 is SGHVS and CDR2 is FNYEAQ. The CDR3 runs to 15 residues. The V end lost 1 base, the J end lost 6 bases, and 16 bases lay between the germline ends. Here the CDR3 DNA reads TGTGCCAGCAGCTTAGTACTTGCCAGTCCCGGCGAGCAGTACTTC. Amino acids: CASSLVLASPGEQYF.

The sample holds one count of this clone. The chain combines TRBV5-4 with TRBJ2-7; D uncertain. Germline lookup yields CDR1 SGHNT and CDR2 YYREEE (reference sequence). This CDR3 spans 15 amino acids. Trimming cost V 0 bases and J 0 bases, with 10 bases left between them. CDR3 sequence (DNA): TGTGCCAGCAGCTTGGCGGGTGCTATCTCCTACGAGCAGTACTTC. Its protein is CASSLAGAISYEQYF.

This sequence joins TRBV18 and TRBJ1-2; a weak D match, TRBD1 (6 bases). V was clipped by 3 bases and J by 0 bases, with 14 bases between them. The germline gives CDR1 KGHSH, CDR2 LQKENI. This CDR3 has 16 residues. CDR3 protein: CASSPSGGAANYGYTF. The CDR3 bases are TGTGCCAGCTCACCCTCGGGGGGCGCAGCTAACTATGGCTACACCTTC. The entire variable domain, with the rest obtained from reference TRBV18 and TRBJ1-2, is as follows: NAGVMQNPRHLVRRRGQEARLRCSPMKGHSHVYWYRQLPEEGLKFMVYLQKENIIDESGMPKERFSAEFPKEGPSILRIQQVVRGDSAAYFCASSPSGGAANYGYTFGSGTRLTVV.

J is TRBJ2-2 and V is TRBV4-1, with D possibly matching TRBD2 (5 bases). Trimming removed 2 bases from V and 0 bases from J, with 7 bases in between. Looked up from germline, CDR1 is MGHRA and CDR2 is YSYEKL. The CDR3 is 15 amino acids. This chain's CDR3 is CASSQRGSNTGELFF. The DNA of the CDR3 is TGCGCCAGCAGCCAACGGGGTTCGAACACCGGGGAGCTGTTTTTT.

The CDR3 loop is CASSRPDKWDEQFF. The CDR3 DNA sequence: TGTGCCAGCAGCCGCCCCGACAAGTGGGATGAGCAGTTCTTC. The chain joins TRBV5-4 to TRBJ2-1; unclear D gene. This CDR3 has 14 amino acids. Trimming took 4 bases from V and 8 from J, leaving 16 bases between them. Germline lookup yields CDR1 SGHNT and CDR2 YYREEE (reference sequence).

The V gene is TRBV11-2, the J gene TRBJ2-5; perhaps TRBD1 as D (6 bases). The V and J ends lost 0 bases and 5 bases respectively, with 10 bases between them. Germline assignment: CDR1 SGHAT and CDR2 FQNNGV. There are 14 residues in the CDR3. CDR3 loop: CASSLDTRGETQYF. In DNA form, the CDR3 reads TGTGCCAGCAGCTTAGATACGAGGGGGGAGACCCAGTACTTC.

The V and J genes are TRBV5-4 and TRBJ2-5, with 8 nucleotides matching TRBD2. This CDR3 comprises 13 residues. Per germline, CDR1 SGHNT and CDR2 YYREEE (reference sequence). V was clipped by 3 bases and J by 3 bases; unmatched bases: 1. The CDR3 protein is CASSSGGEETQYF. The DNA of the CDR3 is TGTGCCAGCAGCTCGGGGGGGGAAGAGACCCAGTACTTC. Based on the CDR3 plus reference TRBV5-4 and TRBJ2-5, the full variable domain is ETGVTQSPTHLIKTRGQQVTLRCSSQSGHNTVSWYQQALGQGPQFIFQYYREEENGRGNFPPRFSGLQFPNYSSELNVNALELDDSALYLCASSSGGEETQYFGPGTRLLVL.

The chain is built from TRBV28 and TRBJ1-5; weak D call: TRBD1 (5 bases). With 6 bases removed from V and 6 bases from J, the gap between germline ends came to 15 bases. The CDR3 runs to 14 residues. Germline CDR1 reads MDHEN; CDR2 reads SYDVKM. CDR3 residues: CASRGEMGRQPQHF. The DNA of the CDR3 is TGTGCCAGCAGAGGAGAGATGGGACGTCAGCCCCAGCATTTT. The full variable domain, its missing parts supplied by reference TRBV28 and TRBJ1-5, is DVKVTQSSRYLVKRTGEKVFLECVQDMDHENMFWYRQDPGLGLRLIYFSYDVKMKEKGDIPEGYSVSREKKERFSLILESASTNQTSMYLCASRGEMGRQPQHFGDGTRLSIL.

V is TRBV21-1 and J is TRBJ2-5. TRBV21-1 is a recognized pseudogene. CDR3 length: 14 amino acids. The CDR3 sequence: CASSSNPWGETQYF. CDR3 nucleotide sequence: TGTGCCAGCAGCTCAAACCCCTGGGGGGAGACCCAGTACTTC.

The CDR3 here is CASSLGSNQPQHF. In nucleotides, the CDR3 is TGTGCCAGCAGCCTGGGGAGCAATCAGCCCCAGCATTTT. V gene TRBV11-2 combines with J gene TRBJ1-5; D is unclear. CDR3 length: 13 residues. Germline V gene lookup returns CDR1 SGHAT and CDR2 FQNNGV. V was clipped by 5 bases and J by 1 base, with 6 bases between them.

The CDR3 loop is CASSTAGVGNQPQHF. For the CDR3, the DNA is TGTGCCAGCAGCACGGCAGGGGTCGGCAATCAGCCCCAGCATTTT. The rearrangement joins TRBV6-6 to TRBJ1-5; D is perhaps TRBD1 (6 bases). Germline-derived CDR1 and CDR2 are MNHNY and SVGAGI (reference sequence). The CDR3 loop spans 15 amino acids. Deletions cut 6 bases from V and 2 bases from J, with 14 bases between.

The chain recombines TRBV12-5 with TRBJ1-1, with no clear D. Per the germline V gene, CDR1 is LGHNT and CDR2 is FRNRAP. The V gene lost 0 bases and the J gene lost 5 bases, with 10 bases spanning the gap. The CDR3 runs to 14 residues. The CDR3 loop reads CASGLVPGTTEAFF. The CDR3 DNA reads as TGTGCTAGTGGTTTGGTACCCGGCACTACTGAAGCTTTCTTT.